This T cell receptor (beta chain) was profiled in a study of CD4 T cells in relation to SARS-CoV-2 and coronaviruses. TCRdb's table, derived via immunoSEQ multiplex PCR, lists solely in-frame clones and lacks some. The data hold just over 25,000 clones, with about 76% observed a single time. In the case of this clone: Its specificity is not known. One end of the junction does not line up with germline, which may come from a read error.

Unexposed donor CD4+ T cells date from about 2011-2018, before the COVID-19 pandemic. CD4+ T cells were isolated from the cells after 10 days of culture. This CDR3 has 11 amino acids. Germline assignment: CDR1 MNHEY and CDR2 SVGAGI. V and J are TRBV6-5 and TRBJ2-7; no clear D. The TCR was taken from a human donor in good health. The sample was CD4+ T cells from PBMCs, cultured in vitro. CDR3 DNA: TGTGCCAGCAGTTACTCCGACGAGCAGTACTTC. Its protein product is CASSYSDEQYF.